Listed below are T cell receptor beta chains from one sample, sequenced in a study of blood T cell repertoires in COVID-19. Measured with immunoSEQ multiplex PCR; TCRdb has only the in-frame clones, and not every one. The data hold 140,000 to 150,000 clones, with approximately 88% observed a single time. The sample comprised peripheral blood. Every receptor here comes from a man aged 65 to 85 with acute or convalescent COVID-19. CDR3s include the opening cysteine and the closing phenylalanine or tryptophan. Clone size is shown for a subset of rows, as once, few, many or a class of expanded clone.

cdr3_length v_call clone_size cdr3_aa
13 TRBV20-1 - CSASAGRTDTQYF
14 TRBV2 - CASSENSFPYGYTF
17 TRBV14 - CASSQERGLAAQETQYF
17 TRBV5-3 few CARSLYGASGRGNEQFF
13 TRBV19 - CAKTDRDRYEQYF
14 TRBV2 - CATLPGQGKYEQYF
13 TRBV5-1 - CASSLGDTDTQYF
11 TRBV6-6 - CASSRDGELFF
13 TRBV9 - CASSVAQNYGYTF
14 TRBV6-4 few CASRPGQPNTEAFF
17 TRBV5-1 - CASSLVGLAGGYNEQFF
11 TRBV20-1 - CSAGGTGGYTF
16 TRBV7-9 - CASSLGRSGGSYEQYF
13 TRBV3-1/TRBV3-2 - CASSPPYQETQYF
14 TRBV6-5 - CASSYSGNTGELFF
14 TRBV19 - CASTGTGKGNTIYF
17 TRBV4-2 - CASSQAARGLANSPLHF
14 TRBV7-2 once CASSLNRENTEAFF